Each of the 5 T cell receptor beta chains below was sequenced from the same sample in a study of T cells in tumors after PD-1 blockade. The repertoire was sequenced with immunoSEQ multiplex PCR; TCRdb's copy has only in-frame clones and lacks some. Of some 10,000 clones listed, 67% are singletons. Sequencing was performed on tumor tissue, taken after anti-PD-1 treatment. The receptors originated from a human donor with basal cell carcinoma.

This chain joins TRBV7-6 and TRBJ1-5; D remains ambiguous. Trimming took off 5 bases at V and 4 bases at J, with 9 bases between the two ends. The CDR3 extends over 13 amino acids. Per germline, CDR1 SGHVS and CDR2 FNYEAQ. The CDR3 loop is CASSLSQNQPQHF. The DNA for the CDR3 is TGTGCCAGCAGCCTCTCACAGAATCAGCCCCAGCATTTT.

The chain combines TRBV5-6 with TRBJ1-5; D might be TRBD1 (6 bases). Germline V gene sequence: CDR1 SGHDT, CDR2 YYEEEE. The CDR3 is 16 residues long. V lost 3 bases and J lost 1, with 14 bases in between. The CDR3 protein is CASSYSQGPSNQPQHF. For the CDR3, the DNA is TGTGCCAGCAGCTACTCTCAGGGGCCAAGCAATCAGCCCCAGCATTTT.

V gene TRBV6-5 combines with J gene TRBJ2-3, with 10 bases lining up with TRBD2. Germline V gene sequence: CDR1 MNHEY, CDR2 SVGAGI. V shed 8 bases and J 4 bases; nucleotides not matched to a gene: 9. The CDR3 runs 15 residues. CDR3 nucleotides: TGTGCCAGCCTGAGAGCGGGAGGGGGCCCAGATACGCAGTATTTT. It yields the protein CASLRAGGGPDTQYF.

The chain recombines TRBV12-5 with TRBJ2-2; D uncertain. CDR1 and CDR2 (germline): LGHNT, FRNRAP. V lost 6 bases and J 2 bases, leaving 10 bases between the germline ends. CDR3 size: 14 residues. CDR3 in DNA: TGTGCTAGTGGCCCCCTTGCAAACACCGGGGAGCTGTTTTTT. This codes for CASGPLANTGELFF.

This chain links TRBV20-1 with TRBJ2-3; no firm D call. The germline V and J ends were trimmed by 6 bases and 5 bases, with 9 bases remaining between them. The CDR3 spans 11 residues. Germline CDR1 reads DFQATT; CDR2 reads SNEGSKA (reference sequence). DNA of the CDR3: TGCAGTGCGGGGATTAAAGATACGCAGTATTTT. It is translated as CSAGIKDTQYF.